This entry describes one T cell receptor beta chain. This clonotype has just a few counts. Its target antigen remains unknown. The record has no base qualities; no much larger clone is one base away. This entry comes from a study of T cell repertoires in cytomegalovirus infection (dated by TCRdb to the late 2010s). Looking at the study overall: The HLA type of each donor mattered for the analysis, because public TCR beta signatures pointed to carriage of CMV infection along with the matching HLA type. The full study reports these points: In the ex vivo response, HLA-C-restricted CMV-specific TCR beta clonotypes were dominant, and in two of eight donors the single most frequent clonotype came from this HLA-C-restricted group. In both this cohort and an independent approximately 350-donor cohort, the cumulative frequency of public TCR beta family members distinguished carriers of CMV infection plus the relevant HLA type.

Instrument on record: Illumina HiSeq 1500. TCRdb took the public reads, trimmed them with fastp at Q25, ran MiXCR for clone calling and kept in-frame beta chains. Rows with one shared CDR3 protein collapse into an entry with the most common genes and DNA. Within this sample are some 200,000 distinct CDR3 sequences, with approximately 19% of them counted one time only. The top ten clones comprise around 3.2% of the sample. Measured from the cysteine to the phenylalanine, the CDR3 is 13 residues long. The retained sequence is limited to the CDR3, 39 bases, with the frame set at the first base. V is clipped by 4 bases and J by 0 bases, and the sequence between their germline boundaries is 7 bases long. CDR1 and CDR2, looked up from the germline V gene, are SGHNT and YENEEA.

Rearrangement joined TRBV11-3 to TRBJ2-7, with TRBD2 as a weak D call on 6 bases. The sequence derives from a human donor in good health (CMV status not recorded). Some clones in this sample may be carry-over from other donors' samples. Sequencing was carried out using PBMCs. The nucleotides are TGTGCCAGCAGCTGGACTAACTCCTACGAGCAGTACTTC. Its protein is CASSWTNSYEQYF.